These 11 T cell receptor beta chains share one sample of origin, sequenced in a study of cytomegalovirus exposure and HLA in healthy donors. Vbeta (60) and Jbeta (13) primers were used in the PCR. Assay: immunoSEQ multiplex PCR; the TCRdb copy retains only in-frame clones and omits some. Among some 140,000 clones listed, 75% to 85% were seen once. The sample was PBMCs. The receptor set was obtained from a man aged 30 to 45 in good health and CMV-seropositive.

The chain couples TRBV5-1 to TRBJ1-1; D is unclear. This CDR3 is built from 14 residues. Trimming took off 3 bases at V and 7 bases at J, with 16 bases between the two ends. Per the germline V gene, CDR1 is SGHRS and CDR2 is YFSETQ. CDR3 nucleotides: TGCGCCAGCAGCTCAACCCCAGACCAGGATGAAGCTTTCTTT. The encoded protein is CASSSTPDQDEAFF.

V gene TRBV6-7 combines with J gene TRBJ1-5; TRBD1 agrees at 7 bases. TRBV6-7 is an open reading frame, and its role is uncertain. The CDR3 totals 16 residues. The ends lost 2 bases at V and 4 bases at J; junction bases unmatched: 8. CDR3 in amino acids: CASSYRGDSPNQPQHF. For the CDR3, the DNA is TGTGCCAGCAGTTACCGAGGGGACAGCCCGAATCAGCCCCAGCATTTT.

This clone was observed a single time. V usage is TRBV28 and J usage is TRBJ2-7; D is uncertain. Per the germline V gene, CDR1 is MDHEN and CDR2 is SYDVKM. The V and J ends lost 2 bases and 5 bases respectively, with 16 bases between them. This CDR3 contains 15 residues. DNA of the CDR3: TGTGCCAGCAGTTTAGCGACGGCCGATGGAGACGAGCAGTACTTC. Encoded protein: CASSLATADGDEQYF. The variable domain in full, completed from reference TRBV28 and TRBJ2-7, reads DVKVTQSSRYLVKRTGEKVFLECVQDMDHENMFWYRQDPGLGLRLIYFSYDVKMKEKGDIPEGYSVSREKKERFSLILESASTNQTSMYLCASSLATADGDEQYFGPGTRLTVT.

This clone was detected only a few times. V is TRBV5-4 and J is TRBJ1-1; 8 bases match TRBD1. Germline CDR1 reads SGHNT; CDR2 reads YYREEE (reference sequence). The CDR3 is made up of 13 amino acids. The ends lost 9 bases at V and 3 bases at J; junction bases unmatched: 7. CDR3 coding DNA: TGTGCCATACAGGGGGGTAGGGACACTGAAGCTTTCTTT. This translates into CAIQGGRDTEAFF.

V gene TRBV28 combines with J gene TRBJ2-1, with 8 positions matching TRBD1. The CDR3 runs 16 residues. Trimming removed 7 bases from V and 4 bases from J; junction bases left unmatched: 12. Germline CDR1 MDHEN, CDR2 SYDVKM. CDR3 sequence reads: CASKKPGQESYNEQFF. The DNA for the CDR3 is TGTGCCAGCAAAAAACCGGGACAGGAATCTTACAATGAGCAGTTCTTC. The complete variable domain, with remaining parts taken from reference TRBV28 and TRBJ2-1, reads DVKVTQSSRYLVKRTGEKVFLECVQDMDHENMFWYRQDPGLGLRLIYFSYDVKMKEKGDIPEGYSVSREKKERFSLILESASTNQTSMYLCASKKPGQESYNEQFFGPGTRLTVL.

The chain uses TRBV27 and TRBJ1-1; D gene uncertain. V was pared by 10 bases and J by 0 bases, with 15 bases between. The length of the CDR3 is 14 residues. Germline loops: CDR1 MNHEY, CDR2 SMNVEV (reference sequence). CDR3 loop: CATSRHLLNTEAFF. The CDR3 DNA sequence: TGTGCCACCTCTCGACACCTATTGAACACTGAAGCTTTCTTT.

The J gene is TRBJ2-1, the V gene TRBV30; D is unresolved. The CDR3 length is 12 residues. CDR1 GTSNPN and CDR2 SVGIG come from the germline V gene (reference sequence). V was pared by 3 bases and J by 7 bases, with 10 bases between. CDR3 sequence: CAWRAGANEQFF. Here the CDR3 DNA reads TGTGCCTGGAGGGCTGGAGCGAATGAGCAGTTCTTC.

The V and J genes are TRBV4-1 and TRBJ2-3; TRBD2 aligns across 9 bases. The CDR3 is made up of 19 amino acids. V lost 1 base and J lost 2; bases outside the gene matches: 13. Per germline, CDR1 MGHRA and CDR2 YSYEKL. The DNA of the CDR3 is TGCGCCAGCAGCCAAGTATTGTTTGTTGCTAGCGGGGCCACAGATACGCAGTATTTT. This sequence encodes CASSQVLFVASGATDTQYF.

This clone was counted only a few times. The CDR3 is CASSLGAGDRDTQYF. CDR3 coding DNA: TGTGCCAGCAGTTTAGGAGCGGGAGATCGGGATACGCAGTATTTT. J is TRBJ2-3 and V is TRBV28; 8 bases map to TRBD2. The CDR3 totals 15 residues. V trimming: 2 bases; J trimming: 6 bases; junction bases outside the gene matches: 7. The germline V gene has CDR1 MDHEN and CDR2 SYDVKM.

This CDR3 is CASSYSRTGYNEQFF. CDR3 nucleotides: TGTGCCAGCAGTTACTCCCGGACAGGATACAATGAGCAGTTCTTC. This chain links TRBV6-5 with TRBJ2-1, with 7 bases that match TRBD1. Germline CDR1 and CDR2: MNHEY and SVGAGI. V dropped 0 bases and J dropped 4; count of bases not matched to a gene: 3. This CDR3 has 15 amino acids.

Written as DNA, the CDR3 is TGTGCCAGCAGCTTAGACGGGGGGTTCTCAGATACGCAGTATTTT. This codes for CASSLDGGFSDTQYF. The rearrangement uses TRBV7-9 and TRBJ2-3, with 7 bases identical to TRBD2. With V trimmed by 1 base and J by 4 bases, 5 bases remained unmatched. The CDR3 sequence is 15 residues long. CDR1 and CDR2 from the germline V gene are SEHNR and FQNEAQ (reference sequence).